The 13 T cell receptor beta chains reported below all come from one sample, sequenced in a study of T cells in Graves' hyperthyroidism and ophthalmopathy. The investigators amplified TCR beta CDR3 regions from RNA transcripts. Initially, a first-round RT-PCR of the TCR CDR3 employed the HTBI primer set. MiXCR, run by TCRdb on the multiplex PCR reads, gives a single entry per CDR3 protein. The table has around 450,000 distinct CDR3 sequences, around 14% seen once; the top ten hold less than 15%. The source material was blood. The receptors here all came from a woman under 30 with Graves' hyperthyroidism.

CDR3 in amino acids: CASTQPGTYEQYF. The CDR3 DNA reads TGTGCCAGCACCCAACCAGGGACCTACGAGCAGTACTTC. The rearrangement links TRBV7-9 to TRBJ2-7; weak D call: TRBD1 (5 bases). The CDR3 runs to 13 residues. The germline V gene encodes CDR1 SEHNR and CDR2 FQNEAQ (reference sequence). V lost 7 bases, J lost 2 bases, and 12 bases lay in between.

The chain combines TRBV11-3 with TRBJ2-1, with D tentatively TRBD1 (5 bases). The CDR3 totals 15 residues. Germline CDR1 reads SGHNT; CDR2 reads YENEEA. Trimming shortened V by 1 base and J by 6 bases, and 13 bases separated the two germline ends. The CDR3 is CASSLGQPNVNEQFF. DNA of the CDR3: TGTGCCAGCAGCTTAGGACAGCCAAATGTCAATGAGCAGTTCTTC.

In regard to this clonotype: A read error is possible here, since a much larger clone lies one base away. This chain uses TRBV11-2 with TRBJ2-5; TRBD1 might be the D (5 bases). This CDR3 is 15 amino acids long. V was trimmed by 1 base and J by 2 bases, leaving 11 bases between them. Germline-derived CDR1 and CDR2 are SGHAT and FQNNGV. The CDR3 DNA follows: TGTGCCAGCAGCTTAGTGTGGGGCCAGCAAGAGACCCAGTACTTC. It specifies CASSLVWGQQETQYF.

There are a few counts of this clonotype. The genes are TRBV12-3 or TRBV12-4 and TRBJ1-2; 8 positions match TRBD1. The CDR3 covers 14 residues. Trimming took 6 bases from V and 3 from J; bases not matched to a gene: 6. The CDR3 loop is CASRGQGLHYGYTF. DNA for the CDR3: TGTGCCAGCAGAGGACAGGGCTTACACTATGGCTACACCTTC.

This clonotype showed up many times. The rearrangement uses TRBV10-3 and TRBJ1-5; D may be TRBD1 (5 bases). Deletions cut 3 bases from V and 0 bases from J, with 9 bases between. The germline V gene has CDR1 ENHRY and CDR2 SYGVKD. The CDR3 consists of 15 residues. The CDR3 region has the DNA TGTGCCATCAGTGATAGGGGCAGTAGCAATCAGCCCCAGCATTTT. Translating gives CAISDRGSSNQPQHF.

In this sample, this clonotype turned up many times. V gene TRBV24-1 combines with J gene TRBJ2-5, with a tentative D call TRBD2 (6 bases). Between the trimmed V and J ends, which lost 0 bases and 5 bases, there was a span of 12 bases. Germline-derived CDR1 and CDR2 are KGHDR and SFDVKD. This CDR3 contains 15 residues. CDR3 protein: CATSDLRPGRETQYF. The CDR3 DNA follows: TGTGCCACCAGTGATTTGAGGCCAGGGAGGGAGACCCAGTACTTC.

This rearrangement joins TRBV19 to TRBJ2-2; 7 bases are shared with TRBD1. Trimming cost V 7 bases and J 2 bases; bases outside gene matches: 10. CDR1 and CDR2 from the germline V gene are LNHDA and SQIVND (reference sequence). The CDR3 is made up of 16 amino acids. CDR3 region: CASIQLGTANTGELFF. CDR3 in DNA: TGTGCCAGTATTCAGCTAGGGACAGCCAACACCGGGGAGCTGTTTTTT.

The chain employs TRBV3-1 and TRBJ2-7; 9 bases fit TRBD2. Germline V gene data show CDR1 as LGHDT and CDR2 as YNNKEL (reference sequence). This CDR3 contains 15 residues. V lost 4 bases and J lost 4; bases outside the gene matches: 8. The CDR3 coding sequence is TGTGCCAGCAGCCCCTTAGCGGGAGTTTATTACGAGCAGTACTTC. Its protein is CASSPLAGVYYEQYF.

The chain combines TRBV5-6 with TRBJ2-4; the D call may be TRBD1 or TRBD2 (5 bases each). Germline-derived CDR1 and CDR2 are SGHDT and YYEEEE. V gave up 7 bases and J gave up 1 base, with 15 bases separating them. This CDR3 comprises 15 residues. CDR3 region: CASYERGAAKNIQYF. CDR3 DNA sequence: TGTGCCAGCTACGAAAGAGGGGCGGCCAAAAACATTCAGTACTTC.

Remarks on this clonotype: An end of the junction does not agree with germline; a read error may underlie this. The rearrangement joins TRBV28 to TRBJ2-1; weak D call: TRBD2 (5 bases). Germline V CDR1 and CDR2: MDHEN, SYDVKM. The CDR3 loop spans 15 amino acids. CDR3 DNA: TGTGCCAGCACCCAAGCGGAACCCAGCGACAATAAGCAGTTCTTC. Translating gives CASTQAEPSDNKQFF. Looking up the rest from reference TRBV28 and TRBJ2-1 gives the full variable domain: DVKVTQSSRYLVKRTGEKVFLECVQDMDHENMFWYRQDPGLGLRLIYFSYDVKMKEKGDIPEGYSVSREKKERFSLILESASTNQTSMYLCASTQAEPSDNKQFFGPGTRLTVL.

At least ten counts were recorded for this clonotype. The chain recombines TRBV5-1 with TRBJ2-1, with D unclear. Trimming took 0 bases from V and 9 from J, leaving 10 bases between them. Germline CDR1 and CDR2: SGHRS and YFSETQ. The CDR3 has 13 residues. CDR3 region: CASSLALPGEQFF. The CDR3 DNA reads TGCGCCAGCAGCTTGGCACTTCCGGGTGAGCAGTTCTTC.

The rearrangement uses TRBV6-1 and TRBJ2-1; 8 positions agree with TRBD2. CDR1 and CDR2 (germline): MNHNS, SASEGT. V lost 4 bases, J lost 1 base, and 6 bases stayed unmatched. This CDR3 has 16 amino acids. CDR3 region: CASSVSGGRSYNEQFF. The CDR3 bases are TGTGCCAGCAGTGTTTCTGGCGGGAGGTCCTACAATGAGCAGTTCTTC.

This clonotype was observed at least ten times. The rearrangement joins TRBV20-1 to TRBJ2-7; 7 bases are shared with TRBD1. The CDR3 extends over 14 amino acids. Germline V gene data show CDR1 as DFQATT and CDR2 as SNEGSKA (reference sequence). Trimming took 6 bases from V and 6 from J; bases not matched to a gene: 14. The chain's CDR3 is CSATKPTGESEQYF. CDR3 nucleotide sequence: TGCAGTGCCACGAAACCAACAGGGGAGAGCGAGCAGTACTTC.